A selection of T cell receptor beta chains follows, all from one sample in a study of Ad26.COV2.S vaccination and SARS-CoV-2 variants. Repertoires were generated with immunoSEQ multiplex PCR, while TCRdb's copy carries only in-frame clones and drops some. The sample lists 380,000 or so clones, 86% occurring once. The sequencing used peripheral blood, collected in a trial of Ad26.COV2.S vaccine versus placebo. The origin of the receptors is a person between 18 and 65 years old who received the Ad26.COV2.S COVID-19 vaccine or a placebo. CDR3s leave out the opening cysteine and the closing phenylalanine or tryptophan.

v_call | cdr3_aa
TRBV7-2 | ASSTIQYPSGNTIY
TRBV9 | ASSALEGASNEQF
TRBV29-1 | SVEALGQGGEKLF
TRBV19 | ASTLGKGHLSGANVLT
TRBV7-2 | ASSAPTSSYEQY
TRBV9 | ASSVGFGNEKLF
TRBV7-2 | ASSPTRDTQETQY
TRBV4-1 | ASSQDLHTSYEQY
TRBV11-2 | ASTEAAGTKDTQY
TRBV5-4 | ASSGDAGGTDTQY
TRBV4-3 | ASSQDMTENTEAF
TRBV9 | ASSVGSSRAGETQY
TRBV29-1 | SVSRVSEQF
TRBV19 | ASSITGNYGYT
TRBV5-5 | ASSLGRLNTEAF
TRBV28 | ASRSHVDRAGKETQY
TRBV28 | ASSRRQLSGNTIY
TRBV12-5 | ASGLQGTTEAF
TRBV19 | ASSIAGLESSYNSPLH
TRBV15 | ATGEAYEQY
TRBV27 | ASSLAAGVANYGYT
TRBV14 | ASSPRHGTNEKLF
TRBV6-2/TRBV6-3 | ASSTSLQPQH
TRBV30 | AWSVPGATQY
TRBV5-1 | ASSSGTGTYEQY
TRBV6-2/TRBV6-3 | ASSSPLTGSYEQY
TRBV3-1/TRBV3-2 | ASSQGLRPGRYGYT
TRBV7-9 | ASSLIDTQY
TRBV7-8 | ASSSGQANEKLF
TRBV28 | ASSRPGQGAYEQY
TRBV30 | AWGQGSMNTEAF
TRBV19 | ASSILGGVNEQF
TRBV3-1/TRBV3-2 | ASSQEGLAGYTQY
TRBV2 | ASSEAGGLYGYT
TRBV4-1 | ASSQEEGWEKLF
TRBV7-2 | ASSLGEGATDTQY
TRBV14 | ASSQPTPGRTEAF
TRBV9 | ASSVSGGSYNEQF
TRBV7-2 | ASSFGQTKNIQY
TRBV27 | ASSFHRENTGELF
TRBV7-6 | ASSLGTGAHNEQF
TRBV25-1 | AREGDEQY
TRBV6-4 | ASSQGAGQPQH
TRBV5-1 | ASSPGPYYT
TRBV27 | ASSLAAGQGIYGYT
TRBV20-1 | SASRFTSGTYEQY
TRBV10-3 | AISDSSVSNTIY
TRBV5-6 | ASSSGTEYGYT